This T cell receptor beta chain was sequenced for a study of T cells in Graves' hyperthyroidism and ophthalmopathy. Study observations and caveats: Researchers found most expanded thyroid clonotypes above 0.001 in blood as well. Progression to ophthalmopathy was predicted a median of 6.5 months early.

Turning to this clonotype: The antigen is undetermined.

Clinical Activity Scores of at least 3, NOSPECS grades of at least 4 and durations under 3 months characterized ophthalmopathy patients. Criteria for exclusion of patients were uncontrolled infection, other autoimmune disease, pregnancy or lactation. Using RNA transcripts as the source, TCR beta CDR3 regions were amplified. First-round RT-PCR of the TCR CDR3 relied on the HTBI primer set. TCRdb called the multiplex PCR reads again in MiXCR, with one record for every CDR3 protein. The sample has roughly 640,000 distinct CDR3 sequences, around 15% seen once; the top ten hold 3% to 4%. With 6 bases removed from V and 4 bases from J, the gap between germline ends came to 13 bases. Germline CDR1 MDHEN, CDR2 SYDVKM. CDR3 size: 14 residues.

The specimen was blood. This sequence joins TRBV28 and TRBJ1-3; no firm D call. This sequence originates from a woman in her thirties or forties with Graves' ophthalmopathy. CDR3 in amino acids: CASRSTPGGNTIYF. CDR3 nucleotide sequence: TGTGCCAGCAGATCAACCCCGGGAGGAAACACCATATATTTT.